This is a list of T cell receptor beta chains from one sample in a study of cytomegalovirus exposure and HLA in healthy donors. TCRdb's table, derived via immunoSEQ multiplex PCR, lists solely in-frame clones and lacks some. The sample holds approximately 81,000 clones, roughly 74% seen once. Source material: PBMCs. The receptors were sampled from a woman aged 45-60 years in good health and CMV-seropositive. Each CDR3 is given with its conserved first and last residue. The D gene is left open where the match is weak. Clone size is stated in some rows and not others, as once, few, many or a class when expanded.

V gene	D gene	J gene	clone size	CDR3 protein	CDR3 DNA
TRBV6-5	-	TRBJ1-2	-	CASGRQANSNYGYTF	TGTGCCAGCGGCAGACAGGCGAACTCTAACTATGGCTACACCTTC
TRBV5-6	-	TRBJ2-7	few	CASSLGGAQYF	TGTGCCAGCAGCTTGGGCGGGGCCCAGTACTTC
TRBV2	-	TRBJ1-1	-	CASSESGGTEAFF	TGTGCCAGCAGTGAATCGGGTGGCACTGAAGCTTTCTTT
TRBV4-1	-	TRBJ2-2	-	CASSQDSQLGGRVTGELFF	TGCGCCAGCAGCCAAGATTCTCAACTAGGGGGTCGGGTCACCGGGGAGCTGTTTTTT
TRBV10-1	-	TRBJ1-1	-	CASSVQGGTEAFF	TGCGCCAGCAGTGTCCAGGGTGGCACTGAAGCTTTCTTT
TRBV19	TRBD1	TRBJ2-3	-	CASSPTGIGQYF	TGTGCCAGTAGCCCGACAGGGATCGGGCAGTATTTT
TRBV6-6	TRBD1	TRBJ2-2	many	CASSTGTGAGELFF	TGTGCCAGCAGTACCGGGACAGGGGCCGGGGAGCTGTTTTTT
TRBV2	-	TRBJ2-3	-	CASRAEAGSTDTQYF	TGTGCCAGCAGGGCAGAGGCGGGTAGCACAGATACGCAGTATTTT
TRBV4-1	TRBD2	TRBJ2-2	-	CASSRTTSGITGELFF	TGCGCCAGCAGCCGGACTACTAGCGGGATTACCGGGGAGCTGTTTTTT
TRBV18	TRBD2	TRBJ2-1	-	CASSRLAGVDNEQFF	TGTGCCAGCTCGCGACTAGCGGGAGTCGATAATGAGCAGTTCTTC
TRBV28	-	TRBJ2-7	-	CASSPTGSYEQYF	TGTGCCAGCAGTCCGACAGGATCCTACGAGCAGTACTTC
TRBV7-2	TRBD2	TRBJ2-7	-	CASSPEGTSGSYEQYF	TGTGCCAGCAGCCCAGAAGGGACTAGCGGGTCCTACGAGCAGTACTTC
TRBV7-2	-	TRBJ2-1	-	CASSRGSYNEQFF	TGTGCCAGCAGCCGAGGGTCCTACAATGAGCAGTTCTTC
TRBV7-9	TRBD1	TRBJ1-1	-	CASSRTGGVGEAFF	TGTGCCAGCAGCCGAACAGGGGGCGTCGGTGAAGCTTTCTTT
TRBV10-3	TRBD2	TRBJ2-1	-	CKRGKYNEQFF	TGTAAGCGGGGAAAGTACAATGAGCAGTTCTTC
TRBV19	-	TRBJ1-5	once	CASSGGYGNQPQHF	TGTGCCAGTAGTGGGGGGTATGGCAATCAGCCCCAGCATTTT
TRBV28	TRBD1	TRBJ1-2	-	CASSQPGQASYGYTF	TGTGCCAGCAGTCAACCCGGACAGGCGAGCTATGGCTACACCTTC
TRBV27	-	TRBJ1-2	-	CASSPHRDHYGYTF	TGTGCCAGCTCCCCGCACAGGGATCACTATGGCTACACCTTC
TRBV19	-	TRBJ1-1	-	CASSMREDTEAFF	TGTGCCAGTAGTATGAGGGAAGACACTGAAGCTTTCTTT
TRBV9	TRBD1	TRBJ1-2	few	CASSVEQGNGYTF	TGTGCCAGCAGCGTAGAACAGGGGAATGGCTACACCTTC
TRBV12-5	-	TRBJ2-7	-	CASGLEGTSEQYF	TGTGCTAGTGGTTTGGAGGGGACAAGCGAGCAGTACTTC
TRBV5-8	TRBD1	TRBJ1-1	few	CASSRRQGRETEAFF	TGTGCCAGCAGCCGACGACAGGGAAGGGAAACTGAAGCTTTCTTT
TRBV9	-	TRBJ2-7	-	CASSVELSREQYF	TGTGCCAGCAGCGTTGAACTATCCCGCGAGCAGTACTTC
TRBV28	-	TRBJ1-1	-	CASSLSLNTEAFF	TGTGCCAGCAGTTTATCACTCAACACTGAAGCTTTCTTT
TRBV2	TRBD2	TRBJ2-1	-	CASSGAGGQREGNNEQFF	TGTGCCAGCAGTGGAGCAGGGGGCCAGCGGGAGGGGAACAATGAGCAGTTCTTC
TRBV4-1	TRBD1	TRBJ2-7	-	CASSHQQGASYEQYF	TGCGCCAGCAGCCATCAACAGGGGGCGTCCTACGAGCAGTACTTC
TRBV5-1	TRBD2	TRBJ2-7	-	CASSLAGTSGGYEQYF	TGCGCCAGCAGCTTGGCTGGGACTAGCGGTGGGTACGAGCAGTACTTC
TRBV18	-	TRBJ1-1	-	CASSPGATPEAFF	TGTGCCAGCTCACCAGGGGCAACACCTGAAGCTTTCTTT
TRBV19	-	TRBJ2-2	-	CASSIEVGTGELFF	TGTGCCAGTAGTATTGAGGTGGGCACCGGGGAGCTGTTTTTT
TRBV5-1	TRBD1	TRBJ1-1	-	CASSRDRAGRYTEAFF	TGCGCCAGCAGCCGGGACAGGGCCGGTCGGTACACTGAAGCTTTCTTT
TRBV7-9	TRBD2	TRBJ2-3	-	CASSLAVASGSTDTQYF	TGTGCCAGCAGCTTAGCGGTCGCTAGCGGTAGCACAGATACGCAGTATTTT
TRBV5-8	TRBD1	TRBJ1-2	-	CASSKQGNYGYTF	TGTGCCAGCAGCAAACAGGGGAACTATGGCTACACCTTC
TRBV6-1	TRBD1	TRBJ1-2	-	CASRRTGGYGYTF	TGTGCCAGCAGGCGGACAGGGGGCTATGGCTACACCTTC
TRBV30	-	TRBJ1-1	-	CAWSRAGTNTEAFF	TGTGCCTGGAGTAGGGCAGGGACTAACACTGAAGCTTTCTTT
TRBV30	TRBD2	TRBJ2-1	few	CAWRPLAGVPYNEQFF	TGTGCCTGGAGACCGCTAGCGGGAGTCCCCTACAATGAGCAGTTCTTC
TRBV19	-	TRBJ2-7	-	CASSIGGGPYEQYF	TGTGCCAGTAGTATCGGAGGGGGCCCATACGAGCAGTACTTC
TRBV4-1	TRBD2	TRBJ2-1	-	CASSQDRGTSVYNEQFF	TGCGCCAGCAGCCAAGATCGGGGGACTAGCGTATACAATGAGCAGTTCTTC
TRBV7-7	-	TRBJ2-5	-	CASSLALGLQETQYF	TGTGCTAGCAGCTTAGCGCTAGGACTACAAGAGACCCAGTACTTC
TRBV6-1	-	TRBJ2-2	-	CASSGHRVKNTGELFF	TGTGCCAGCAGTGGGCACAGGGTGAAGAACACCGGGGAGCTGTTTTTT
TRBV5-4	-	TRBJ2-4	-	CASSLGTTIAKNIQYF	TGTGCCAGCAGCTTGGGGACTACCATAGCCAAAAACATTCAGTACTTC
TRBV7-6	TRBD1	TRBJ1-2	-	CASSDTGGHGYTF	TGTGCCAGCAGCGATACAGGGGGCCATGGCTACACCTTC
TRBV2	TRBD1	TRBJ1-5	once	CASSERTGDQPQHF	TGTGCCAGCAGTGAGCGGACAGGGGATCAGCCCCAGCATTTT
TRBV11-2	-	TRBJ2-1	-	CASSLVAREQFF	TGTGCCAGCAGCTTGGTAGCGAGAGAGCAGTTCTTC
TRBV18	TRBD1	TRBJ1-3	few	CASSPQGTSSGNTIYF	TGTGCCAGCTCCCCACAGGGGACAAGCTCTGGAAACACCATATATTTT
TRBV12-2	-	TRBJ1-2	-	CASRLPLTPGMYGYTF	TGTGCAAGTCGCTTGCCACTAACTCCAGGGATGTATGGCTACACCTTC
TRBV9	TRBD2	TRBJ2-1	-	CASGVGREQFF	TGTGCCAGCGGAGTCGGGAGGGAGCAGTTCTTC
TRBV27	-	TRBJ1-5	-	CASTERSSNQPQHF	TGTGCCAGCACGGAACGGAGTAGCAATCAGCCCCAGCATTTT
TRBV18	TRBD1	TRBJ1-2	-	CASSPVGQGFSYTF	TGTGCCAGCTCACCGGTGGGACAGGGTTTTAGCTACACCTTC
TRBV9	-	TRBJ1-4	-	CASSVGGGSEKLFF	TGTGCCAGCAGCGTAGGTGGCGGTAGTGAAAAACTGTTTTTT
TRBV5-6	-	TRBJ1-2	few	CASRTGVNYGYTF	TGTGCCAGCAGGACAGGCGTTAACTATGGCTACACCTTC
TRBV15	TRBD2	TRBJ2-1	-	CATSRVGSGRDEQFF	TGTGCCACCAGCAGAGTGGGTAGCGGGAGGGATGAGCAGTTCTTC